What follows are 18 T cell receptor beta chains derived from one specimen sequenced in a study of shared T cell receptors in the human thymus. Some clones are missing from TCRdb's copy, which holds only in-frame ones; the method was immunoSEQ multiplex PCR. The repertoire holds 500,000 to 850,000 clones, with more than 70% as singletons. The same data also went into a second study, on human thymus T cells.

The sample taken for sequencing was thymocytes. Receptor source: a boy in the first two years of life with a congenital heart defect.

The chain employs TRBV14 and TRBJ1-6; 7 nucleotides agree with TRBD1. CDR1 and CDR2 (germline): SGHDN, FVKESK. The CDR3 has 15 amino acids. With V trimmed by 4 bases and J by 7 bases, 7 bases remained unmatched. CDR3 amino acids: CASSLPDRRNSPLHF. In DNA, the CDR3 is TGTGCCAGCAGCCTTCCGGACAGGAGAAATTCACCCCTCCACTTT.

This chain links TRBV12-5 with TRBJ2-1; 7 bases are shared with TRBD2. Germline loops: CDR1 LGHNT, CDR2 FRNRAP. V was clipped by 0 bases and J by 3 bases; unmatched bases: 5. The CDR3 has 16 residues. The CDR3 bases are TGTGCTAGTGGTTTGGTCTTCGGGGGGAACTACAATGAGCAGTTCTTC. It codes for CASGLVFGGNYNEQFF.

The rearrangement uses TRBV14 and TRBJ1-6; 10 bases agree with TRBD1. V dropped 3 bases and J dropped 8; count of bases not matched to a gene: 22. The CDR3 length is 21 residues. CDR1 and CDR2 (germline): SGHDN, FVKESK. This CDR3 is CASSQQPDRQGALPRDSPLHF. The CDR3 bases are TGTGCCAGCAGCCAGCAACCCGACCGACAGGGGGCCCTCCCGAGGGATTCACCCCTCCACTTT.

Only one count was recorded for this clone. V and J are TRBV9 and TRBJ1-2, with D unresolved. The CDR3 is 16 amino acids. The germline gives CDR1 SGDLS, CDR2 YYNGEE. Trimming cost V 0 bases and J 4 bases, with 16 bases left between them. The CDR3 protein is CASSVVLGGKSYGYTF. CDR3 sequence (DNA): TGTGCCAGCAGCGTAGTCCTCGGCGGCAAGAGCTATGGCTACACCTTC.

This clone has a single count. V gene TRBV30 combines with J gene TRBJ1-1, with D perhaps matching TRBD1 (5 bases). In germline, CDR1 is GTSNPN, CDR2 SVGIG (reference sequence). With 3 bases removed from V and 2 bases from J, the gap between germline ends came to 10 bases. The CDR3 sequence is 13 residues long. The CDR3, as DNA: TGTGCCTGGAGGGGGCCCTTAAACACTGAAGCTTTCTTT. Translated: CAWRGPLNTEAFF.

This clone was observed a few times. The J gene is TRBJ1-1, the V gene TRBV4-3; no clear D gene. Germline assignment: CDR1 LGHNA and CDR2 YSLEER. The CDR3 has 16 residues. V lost 4 bases and J 1 base, leaving 16 bases between the germline ends. The DNA of the CDR3 is TGCGCCAGCAGCCCGCGTGAGGGCCCAAAGAACACTGAAGCTTTCTTT. It is translated as CASSPREGPKNTEAFF.

This sequence joins TRBV14 and TRBJ2-7; a possible D gene is TRBD2 (6 bases). The CDR3 consists of 15 residues. Germline V gene data show CDR1 as SGHDN and CDR2 as FVKESK. The ends were cut back, 4 bases at V and 1 base at J, with 14 bases in the middle. The chain's CDR3 is CASSLGGAGSYEQYF. The CDR3, as DNA: TGTGCCAGCAGCCTCGGGGGTGCAGGTTCCTACGAGCAGTACTTC. The variable domain in full, completed from reference TRBV14 and TRBJ2-7, reads EAGVTQFPSHSVIEKGQTVTLRCDPISGHDNLYWYRRVMGKEIKFLLHFVKESKQDESGMPNNRFLAERTGGTYSTLKVQPAELEDSGVYFCASSLGGAGSYEQYFGPGTRLTVT.

This chain links TRBV19 with TRBJ1-1; possibly TRBD1 for D (6 bases). Germline CDR1 reads LNHDA; CDR2 reads SQIVND (reference sequence). The CDR3 runs 17 residues. The V gene lost 6 bases and the J gene lost 0 bases, with 20 bases spanning the gap. In DNA, the CDR3 is TGTGCCAGTAGGAGCCGGGACACGAGACTAATGAACACTGAAGCTTTCTTT. Translation gives CASRSRDTRLMNTEAFF.

This clone was picked up a small number of times. V is TRBV4-3 and J is TRBJ2-7; TRBD2 aligns across 11 bases. The CDR3 loop spans 16 amino acids. The germline V gene has CDR1 LGHNA and CDR2 YSLEER. V dropped 0 bases and J dropped 3; count of bases not matched to a gene: 4. Written as DNA, the CDR3 is TGCGCCAGCAGCCAAGAGACGACTAGCGGGAACTACGAGCAGTACTTC. Its protein is CASSQETTSGNYEQYF.

This sequence joins TRBV9 and TRBJ2-7; 8 nucleotides agree with TRBD1. V shed 0 bases, J shed 2 bases, and the junction held 4 bases outside the gene matches. The germline V gene encodes CDR1 SGDLS and CDR2 YYNGEE. This CDR3 has 15 residues. The CDR3 nucleotides are TGTGCCAGCAGCGTAGGCCAGGGGGCGACCTACGAGCAGTACTTC. Its protein is CASSVGQGATYEQYF.

The chain carries TRBV7-9 and TRBJ1-6; D gene ambiguous. The CDR3 length is 16 residues. Trimming removed 3 bases from V and 0 bases from J, with 9 bases in between. From germline, CDR1 is SEHNR and CDR2 FQNEAQ (reference sequence). The CDR3 DNA sequence: TGTGCCAGCAGCTTTTCAGGCAACTCCTATAATTCACCCCTCCACTTT. It is translated as CASSFSGNSYNSPLHF.

This clone is a singleton in its sample. Here the CDR3 reads CASSHSGMFNNEQFF. In DNA form, the CDR3 reads TGCGCCAGCAGCCATAGCGGGATGTTTAACAATGAGCAGTTCTTC. This chain links TRBV4-3 with TRBJ2-1; TRBD2 aligns across 8 bases. Germline-derived CDR1 and CDR2 are LGHNA and YSLEER. Trimming cost V 3 bases and J 5 bases; bases outside gene matches: 6. This CDR3 is built from 15 residues.

The chain combines TRBV5-1 with TRBJ2-7; the D gene is possibly TRBD1 (5 bases). There are 13 residues in the CDR3. Trimming pared 4 bases from V and 7 bases from J, leaving 15 bases between. Germline V gives CDR1 SGHRS, CDR2 YFSETQ. CDR3 in amino acids: CASSPHGHVEQYF. CDR3 nucleotide sequence: TGCGCCAGCAGCCCGCACGGACATGTAGAGCAGTACTTC.

This chain links TRBV11-2 with TRBJ1-2; TRBD1 matches at 12 bases. Germline values: CDR1 SGHAT, CDR2 FQNNGV. The junction had 8 bases not matched to a gene; V was cut back by 1 base and J by 8 bases. There are 16 residues in the CDR3. The CDR3 sequence is CASSLAGQGALGGYTF. Written as DNA, the CDR3 is TGTGCCAGCAGCTTAGCGGGACAGGGGGCGCTTGGGGGCTACACCTTC.

The V gene is TRBV30, the J gene TRBJ2-4, with 7 bases identical to TRBD1. V gave up 3 bases and J gave up 1 base; unmatched junction bases: 9. The germline V gene has CDR1 GTSNPN and CDR2 SVGIG (reference sequence). The CDR3 loop spans 16 amino acids. The CDR3 nucleotides read TGTGCCTGGAGAGCGAAAGGGGGCCGGGCCAAAAACATTCAGTACTTC. Translation: CAWRAKGGRAKNIQYF.

This clone was detected once. The chain has TRBV27 and TRBJ1-5; perhaps TRBD1 as D (6 bases). With 7 bases removed from V and 1 base from J, the gap between germline ends came to 14 bases. CDR1 and CDR2 from the germline V gene are MNHEY and SMNVEV (reference sequence). The CDR3 runs to 15 residues. In DNA form, the CDR3 reads TGTGCCAGCAAATACAGGGCGTCAAGCAATCAGCCCCAGCATTTT. It is translated as CASKYRASSNQPQHF.

The rearrangement uses TRBV4-1 and TRBJ2-4; weak D call: TRBD1 (5 bases). Trimming took 0 bases from V and 0 from J, leaving 21 bases between them. The germline CDR1 and CDR2 sequences are MGHRA and YSYEKL. The CDR3 covers 20 residues. The CDR3 DNA is TGCGCCAGCAGCCAAGACACAACAGGTGGTAGCAGCTTAGCCAAAAACATTCAGTACTTC. Translating it yields CASSQDTTGGSSLAKNIQYF.

This clone occurred a few times. This chain connects TRBV4-1 to TRBJ1-3, with 10 bases that match TRBD1. Unmatched junction bases numbered 10, after V lost 0 bases and J lost 2 bases. Germline V gene data show CDR1 as MGHRA and CDR2 as YSYEKL. The CDR3 totals 19 residues. The CDR3 nucleotides read TGCGCCAGCAGCCAAGATCTTCGTCCGGGACAGGGGACTGGAAACACCATATATTTT. This translates into CASSQDLRPGQGTGNTIYF.